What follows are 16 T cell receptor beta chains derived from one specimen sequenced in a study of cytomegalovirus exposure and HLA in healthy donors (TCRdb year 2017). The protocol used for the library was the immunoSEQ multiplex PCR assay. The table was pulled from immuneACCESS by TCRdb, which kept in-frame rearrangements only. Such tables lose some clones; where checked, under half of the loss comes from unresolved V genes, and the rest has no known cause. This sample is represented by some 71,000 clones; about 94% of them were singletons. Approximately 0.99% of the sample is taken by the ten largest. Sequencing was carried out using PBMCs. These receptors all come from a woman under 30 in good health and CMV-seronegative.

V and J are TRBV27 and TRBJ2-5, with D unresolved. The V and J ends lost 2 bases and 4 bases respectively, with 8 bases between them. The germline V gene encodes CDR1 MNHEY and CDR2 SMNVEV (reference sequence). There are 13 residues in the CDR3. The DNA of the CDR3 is TGTGCCAGCAGTTTAAAAAAGAGAGAGACCCAGTACTTC. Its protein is CASSLKKRETQYF.

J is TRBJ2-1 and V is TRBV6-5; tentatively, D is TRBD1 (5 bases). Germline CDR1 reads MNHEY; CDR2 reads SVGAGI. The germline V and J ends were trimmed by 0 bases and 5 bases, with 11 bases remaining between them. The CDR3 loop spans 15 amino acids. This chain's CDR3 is CASSYSPGINNEQFF. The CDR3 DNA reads TGTGCCAGCAGTTACTCTCCAGGGATTAACAATGAGCAGTTCTTC.

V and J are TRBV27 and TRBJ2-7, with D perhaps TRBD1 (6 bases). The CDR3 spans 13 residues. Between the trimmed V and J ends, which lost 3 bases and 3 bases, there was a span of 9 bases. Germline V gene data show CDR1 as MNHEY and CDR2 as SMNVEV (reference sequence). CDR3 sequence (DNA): TGTGCCAGCAGTTTTGCAGGGGACTACGAGCAGTACTTC. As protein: CASSFAGDYEQYF.

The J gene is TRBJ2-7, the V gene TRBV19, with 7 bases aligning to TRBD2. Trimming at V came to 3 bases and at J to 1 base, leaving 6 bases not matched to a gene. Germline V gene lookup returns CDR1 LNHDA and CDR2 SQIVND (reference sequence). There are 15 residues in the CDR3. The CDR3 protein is CASSISLADSYEQYF. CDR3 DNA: TGTGCCAGTAGTATTAGCCTAGCGGATTCCTACGAGCAGTACTTC.

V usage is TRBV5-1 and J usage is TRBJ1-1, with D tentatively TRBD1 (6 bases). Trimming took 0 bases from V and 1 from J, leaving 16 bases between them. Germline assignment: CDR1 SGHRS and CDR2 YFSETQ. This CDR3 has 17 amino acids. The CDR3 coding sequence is TGCGCCAGCAGCTTGGTCTCTGGTACAGGGCCGAACACTGAAGCTTTCTTT. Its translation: CASSLVSGTGPNTEAFF.

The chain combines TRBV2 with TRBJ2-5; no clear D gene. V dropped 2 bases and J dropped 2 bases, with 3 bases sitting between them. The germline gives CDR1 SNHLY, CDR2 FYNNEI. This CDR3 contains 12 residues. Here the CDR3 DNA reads TGTGCCAGCAGTGAACAGCAAGAGACCCAGTACTTC. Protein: CASSEQQETQYF. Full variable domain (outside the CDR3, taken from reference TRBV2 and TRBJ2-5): EPEVTQTPSHQVTQMGQEVILRCVPISNHLYFYWYRQILGQKVEFLVSFYNNEISEKSEIFDDQFSVERPDGSNFTLKIRSTKLEDSAMYFCASSEQQETQYFGPGTRLLVL.

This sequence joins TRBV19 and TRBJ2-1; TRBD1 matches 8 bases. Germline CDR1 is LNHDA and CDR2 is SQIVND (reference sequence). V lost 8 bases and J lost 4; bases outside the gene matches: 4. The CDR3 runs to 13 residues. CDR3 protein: CASRQGTYNEQFF. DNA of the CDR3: TGTGCCAGTCGACAGGGGACTTACAATGAGCAGTTCTTC. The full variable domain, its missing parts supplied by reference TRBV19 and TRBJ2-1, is DGGITQSPKYLFRKEGQNVTLSCEQNLNHDAMYWYRQDPGQGLRLIYYSQIVNDFQKGDIAEGYSVSREKKESFPLTVTSAQKNPTAFYLCASRQGTYNEQFFGPGTRLTVL.

CDR3 bases: TGCGCCAGCAGCCAAGGGGGCAGGGGGGCATTTGGTTCACCCCTCCACTTT. It yields the protein CASSQGGRGAFGSPLHF. V gene TRBV4-3 combines with J gene TRBJ1-6; 7 bases match TRBD1. CDR1 and CDR2 (germline): LGHNA, YSLEER. This CDR3 contains 17 residues. The junction had 12 bases not matched to a gene; V was cut back by 1 base and J by 9 bases.

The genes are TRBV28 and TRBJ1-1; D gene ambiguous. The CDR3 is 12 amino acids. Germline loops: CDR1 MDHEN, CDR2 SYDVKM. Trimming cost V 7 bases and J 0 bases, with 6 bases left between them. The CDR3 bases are TGTGCCAGCACCGACATGAACACTGAAGCTTTCTTT. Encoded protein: CASTDMNTEAFF. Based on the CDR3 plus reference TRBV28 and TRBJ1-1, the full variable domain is DVKVTQSSRYLVKRTGEKVFLECVQDMDHENMFWYRQDPGLGLRLIYFSYDVKMKEKGDIPEGYSVSREKKERFSLILESASTNQTSMYLCASTDMNTEAFFGQGTRLTVV.

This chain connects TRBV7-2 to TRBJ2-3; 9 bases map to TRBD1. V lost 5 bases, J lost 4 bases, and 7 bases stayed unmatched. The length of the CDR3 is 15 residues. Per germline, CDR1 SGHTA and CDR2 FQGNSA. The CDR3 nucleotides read TGTGCCAGCAGCCCGCTCGGACAGGGGCCAGATACGCAGTATTTT. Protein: CASSPLGQGPDTQYF.

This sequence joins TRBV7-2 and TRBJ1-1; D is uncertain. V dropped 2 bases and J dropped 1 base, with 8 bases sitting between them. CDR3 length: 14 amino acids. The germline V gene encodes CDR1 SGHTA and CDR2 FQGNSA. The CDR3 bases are TGTGCCAGCAGCTTATATTATAAGAACACTGAAGCTTTCTTT. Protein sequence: CASSLYYKNTEAFF.

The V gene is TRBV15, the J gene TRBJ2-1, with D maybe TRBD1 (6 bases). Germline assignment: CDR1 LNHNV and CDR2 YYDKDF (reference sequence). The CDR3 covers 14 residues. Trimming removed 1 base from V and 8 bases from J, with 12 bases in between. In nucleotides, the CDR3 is TGTGCCACCAGCAGAGGGGGTACAGGGTATGAGCAGTTCTTC. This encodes CATSRGGTGYEQFF. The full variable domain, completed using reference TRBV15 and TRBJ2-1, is DAMVIQNPRYQVTQFGKPVTLSCSQTLNHNVMYWYQQKSSQAPKLLFHYYDKDFNNEADTPDNFQSRRPNTSFCFLDIRSPGLGDTAMYLCATSRGGTGYEQFFGPGTRLTVL.

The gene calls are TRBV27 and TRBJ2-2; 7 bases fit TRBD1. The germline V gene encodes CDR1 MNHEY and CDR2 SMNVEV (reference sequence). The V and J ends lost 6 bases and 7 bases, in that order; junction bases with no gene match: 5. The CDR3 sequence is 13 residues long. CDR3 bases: TGTGCCAGCAGCCAGGGGGTGATCGGGGAGCTGTTTTTT. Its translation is CASSQGVIGELFF.

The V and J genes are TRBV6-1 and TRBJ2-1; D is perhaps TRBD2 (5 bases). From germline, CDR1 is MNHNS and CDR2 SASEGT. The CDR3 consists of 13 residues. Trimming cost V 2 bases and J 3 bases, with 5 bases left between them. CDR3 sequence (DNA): TGTGCCAGCAGTGAAACTAGCTACAATGAGCAGTTCTTC. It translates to CASSETSYNEQFF.

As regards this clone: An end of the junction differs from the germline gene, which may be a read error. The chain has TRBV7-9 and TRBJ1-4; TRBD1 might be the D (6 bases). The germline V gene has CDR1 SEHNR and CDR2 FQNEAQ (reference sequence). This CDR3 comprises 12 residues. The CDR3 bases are TGTGCCAGCAGCTTGGCCGGCGGGGGCTATAGTTTT. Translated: CASSLAGGGYSF.

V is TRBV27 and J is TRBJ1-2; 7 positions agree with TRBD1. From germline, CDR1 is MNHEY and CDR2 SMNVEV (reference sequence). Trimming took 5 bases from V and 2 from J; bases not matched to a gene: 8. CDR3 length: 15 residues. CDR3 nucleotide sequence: TGTGCCAGCAGTATAACCGGGACAGTAAACTATGGCTACACCTTC. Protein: CASSITGTVNYGYTF.